One and the same sample provided the 8 T cell receptor beta chains below, sequenced in a study of blood T cell repertoires in COVID-19. Only in-frame clones appear in the TCRdb table, and some are missing; sequencing was by immunoSEQ multiplex PCR. The repertoire has over 300,000 clones, around 89% of them found once; the top ten carry around 7%. The sequencing input was peripheral blood. The source is a man aged 18 to 35 with active or convalescent COVID-19.

The chain couples TRBV7-2 to TRBJ2-5, with 9 bases aligning to TRBD2. Trimming cost V 6 bases and J 4 bases; bases outside gene matches: 6. Germline CDR1 and CDR2: SGHTA and FQGNSA. This CDR3 has 14 amino acids. The DNA of the CDR3 is TGTGCCAGCAGGTCTGCGGGGGGGTTAGAGACCCAGTACTTC. It yields the protein CASRSAGGLETQYF.

The rearrangement joins TRBV27 to TRBJ2-2; TRBD1 agrees at 11 bases. The V and J ends lost 1 base and 7 bases, in that order; junction bases with no gene match: 8. The CDR3 consists of 17 residues. Germline V gene data show CDR1 as MNHEY and CDR2 as SMNVEV (reference sequence). Here the CDR3 reads CASSLWGWTGGGGELFF. CDR3 nucleotide sequence: TGTGCCAGCAGTTTATGGGGTTGGACAGGGGGCGGCGGGGAGCTGTTTTTT.

The chain has TRBV28 and TRBJ1-2; 8 bases map to TRBD1. The trim removed 5 bases at V and 8 bases at J, leaving 13 bases unmatched. Germline-derived CDR1 and CDR2 are MDHEN and SYDVKM. There are 15 residues in the CDR3. The CDR3 is CASSRYSWTGRGYTF. Written as DNA, the CDR3 is TGTGCCAGCAGTAGATATAGTTGGACAGGGAGAGGCTACACCTTC.

The chain is built from TRBV7-6 and TRBJ2-5, with 8 bases matching TRBD1. The CDR3 consists of 15 residues. Germline V gives CDR1 SGHVS, CDR2 FNYEAQ. V gave up 2 bases and J gave up 3 bases; unmatched junction bases: 5. For the CDR3, the DNA is TGTGCCAGCAGCTTATTGACAGGGGAGAAAGAGACCCAGTACTTC. It is translated as CASSLLTGEKETQYF.

The rearrangement uses TRBV27 and TRBJ2-7; D is possibly TRBD2 (6 bases). Germline CDR1 MNHEY, CDR2 SMNVEV (reference sequence). The ends were cut back, 5 bases at V and 4 bases at J, with 15 bases in the middle. The CDR3 runs to 14 residues. CDR3: CASSPDLSGYEQYF. In nucleotides, the CDR3 is TGTGCCAGCAGTCCAGACCTCAGCGGGTACGAGCAGTACTTC.

The chain recombines TRBV28 with TRBJ2-5; D is undetermined. This CDR3 has 13 amino acids. The germline CDR1 and CDR2 sequences are MDHEN and SYDVKM. The germline V and J ends were trimmed by 5 bases and 4 bases, with 11 bases remaining between them. The CDR3 protein is CASSPYRRETQYF. CDR3 nucleotide sequence: TGTGCCAGCAGTCCCTACCGTCGAGAGACCCAGTACTTC.

The chain is built from TRBV28 and TRBJ1-4, with TRBD1 matching 9 bases. CDR1 is MDHEN and CDR2 is SYDVKM in the germline V gene. Trimming at V came to 6 bases and at J to 6 bases, leaving 11 bases not matched to a gene. This CDR3 contains 16 residues. The DNA for the CDR3 is TGTGCCAGCAGCTCTTGGGACAGGGATGATGATGAAAAACTGTTTTTT. It codes for CASSSWDRDDDEKLFF.

The V and J genes are TRBV9 and TRBJ1-4; 7 positions match TRBD1. V was clipped by 4 bases and J by 2 bases; unmatched bases: 11. This CDR3 region has 17 residues. The germline gives CDR1 SGDLS, CDR2 YYNGEE. The chain's CDR3 is CASSPTQGRTTNEKLFF. CDR3 coding DNA: TGTGCCAGCAGCCCAACACAGGGGAGAACGACTAATGAAAAACTGTTTTTT.